Shown below are 31 T cell receptor beta chains from a single sample sequenced in a study of CD4+ T cells in melanoma. Assay: immunoSEQ multiplex PCR; the TCRdb copy retains only in-frame clones and omits some. The data contain 20,000 to 25,000 clones, roughly 73% of them singletons. Receptors originate from a human donor with melanoma.

The chain links TRBV19 to TRBJ1-2, with D perhaps matching TRBD1 (6 bases). The CDR3 consists of 13 residues. Germline CDR1 and CDR2: LNHDA and SQIVND (reference sequence). V lost 5 bases and J 0 bases, leaving 7 bases between the germline ends. CDR3 nucleotide sequence: TGTGCCAGTAGTGGACAGTCTAACTATGGCTACACCTTC. Its protein is CASSGQSNYGYTF.

The chain employs TRBV6-6 and TRBJ1-4, with D possibly matching TRBD1 (5 bases). Deletions cut 0 bases from V and 4 bases from J, with 9 bases between. The CDR3 has 15 amino acids. Germline V lookup: CDR1 MNHNY, CDR2 SVGAGI (reference sequence). In nucleotides, the CDR3 is TGTGCCAGCAGTTACTCGAAGGGGAGTAATGAAAAACTGTTTTTT. Protein: CASSYSKGSNEKLFF.

A single count supports this clone. This sequence joins TRBV11-1 and TRBJ2-7; 8 nucleotides match TRBD2. Germline values: CDR1 SGHAT, CDR2 FQDESV (reference sequence). With V trimmed by 5 bases and J by 1 base, 7 bases remained unmatched. The CDR3 covers 15 residues. The CDR3 loop is CASSPSLAGSYEQYF. CDR3 coding DNA: TGTGCCAGCAGCCCATCTCTAGCGGGTTCCTACGAGCAGTACTTC.

V and J are TRBV11-2 and TRBJ1-5, with D uncertain. CDR1 is SGHAT and CDR2 is FQNNGV in the germline V gene. The CDR3 extends over 15 amino acids. Trimming pared 5 bases from V and 1 base from J, leaving 12 bases between. CDR3 loop: CASSPNGLSNQPQHF. The CDR3 coding sequence is TGTGCCAGCAGCCCAAACGGGTTGAGCAATCAGCCCCAGCATTTT.

This clone has just one count. V is TRBV6-5 and J is TRBJ1-2, with 8 bases identical to TRBD1. The CDR3 consists of 15 residues. V was clipped by 5 bases and J by 8 bases; unmatched bases: 13. The V gene's germline CDR1 is MNHEY and CDR2 SVGAGI. This CDR3 is CASSPYGTGTRGYTF. As DNA, the CDR3 is TGTGCCAGCAGTCCCTACGGGACAGGTACTCGAGGCTACACCTTC.

This clone occurred a few times. The chain has TRBV7-2 and TRBJ2-7, with 8 bases identical to TRBD2. Germline CDR1 SGHTA, CDR2 FQGNSA. V gave up 1 base and J gave up 2 bases; unmatched junction bases: 4. The CDR3 length is 15 residues. The CDR3 loop is CASSLVPGGTYEQYF. Here the CDR3 DNA reads TGTGCCAGCAGCTTAGTACCGGGGGGGACCTACGAGCAGTACTTC.

This clone was picked up a small number of times. This chain joins TRBV6-6 and TRBJ2-1; D gene unclear. V was pared by 0 bases and J by 8 bases, with 11 bases between. The germline CDR1 and CDR2 sequences are MNHNY and SVGAGI (reference sequence). This CDR3 is 14 amino acids long. The CDR3, as DNA: TGTGCCAGCAGTTACTCTGTTGGCGGCGATGAGCAGTTCTTC. The encoded protein is CASSYSVGGDEQFF.

This chain joins TRBV11-2 and TRBJ2-7; 8 bases match TRBD1. Looked up from germline, CDR1 is SGHAT and CDR2 is FQNNGV. The CDR3 consists of 16 residues. Germline trimming cut 4 bases from V and 7 bases from J; bases unmatched to any gene: 15. This CDR3 is CASSSPGQGRGVEQYF. CDR3 in DNA: TGTGCCAGCAGCTCCCCCGGACAGGGCCGGGGTGTGGAGCAGTACTTC.

The chain links TRBV30 to TRBJ1-6; D call uncertain. V shed 5 bases and J shed 7 bases, with 15 bases lying between them. Per the germline V gene, CDR1 is GTSNPN and CDR2 is SVGIG (reference sequence). This CDR3 is 14 amino acids long. CDR3 sequence (DNA): TGTGCCTGGCGGGCGTTCGGGGAGAATTCACCCCTCCACTTT. It specifies CAWRAFGENSPLHF.

This clone was observed a handful of times. V usage is TRBV5-8 and J usage is TRBJ1-2; a weak D match, TRBD1 (6 bases). V was shortened by 7 bases and J by 4 bases, with 23 bases between the two germline ends. Per the germline V gene, CDR1 is SGHTS and CDR2 is YDEGEE. This CDR3 has 16 amino acids. CDR3 bases: TGTGCCAGCCACTCCGGGACTGGCAGGGGCGTCTATGGCTACACCTTC. It specifies CASHSGTGRGVYGYTF.

The chain employs TRBV7-9 and TRBJ1-1, with D maybe TRBD1 (5 bases). The ends were cut back, 5 bases at V and 1 base at J, with 11 bases in the middle. From germline, CDR1 is SEHNR and CDR2 FQNEAQ (reference sequence). CDR3 size: 14 residues. CDR3 sequence reads: CASSPWDGNTEAFF. CDR3 in DNA: TGTGCCAGCAGCCCCTGGGACGGGAACACTGAAGCTTTCTTT.

The chain uses TRBV2 and TRBJ1-1, with D unclear. V gave up 11 bases and J gave up 1 base, with 8 bases separating them. The CDR3 has 11 amino acids. The germline V gene encodes CDR1 SNHLY and CDR2 FYNNEI. The CDR3 here is CALGENTEAFF. DNA for the CDR3: TGTGCCCTCGGGGAGAACACTGAAGCTTTCTTT.

The chain employs TRBV30 and TRBJ2-4; no firm D call. With 2 bases removed from V and 6 bases from J, the gap between germline ends came to 8 bases. This CDR3 region has 12 residues. Per germline, CDR1 GTSNPN and CDR2 SVGIG (reference sequence). CDR3 in amino acids: CAWSSGRNIQYF. The CDR3 coding sequence is TGTGCCTGGAGTAGTGGCAGAAACATTCAGTACTTC.

V is TRBV10-3 and J is TRBJ2-7, with D unresolved. Germline CDR1 and CDR2: ENHRY and SYGVKD. The CDR3 runs 12 residues. V lost 2 bases to trimming and J lost 10 bases, with 12 bases between them. CDR3 protein: CAISEGIEAQYF. In DNA, the CDR3 is TGTGCCATCAGTGAGGGGATAGAGGCCCAGTACTTC.

This clone was picked up a small number of times. The chain combines TRBV5-1 with TRBJ2-3, with TRBD1 matching 8 bases. The CDR3 is 15 amino acids. The germline V gene encodes CDR1 SGHRS and CDR2 YFSETQ. Germline trimming cut 5 bases from V and 6 bases from J; bases unmatched to any gene: 11. The CDR3 coding sequence is TGCGCCAGCAGGCCCCACGGACAGGGTGGGGATACGCAGTATTTT. It translates to CASRPHGQGGDTQYF.

The chain has TRBV5-4 and TRBJ2-3, with D possibly being TRBD1 (5 bases). The V and J ends lost 0 bases and 6 bases respectively, with 8 bases between them. Germline lookup yields CDR1 SGHNT and CDR2 YYREEE (reference sequence). The length of the CDR3 is 13 residues. The CDR3 is CASSLGTTDTQYF. The DNA of the CDR3 is TGTGCCAGCAGCTTGGGGACAACGGATACGCAGTATTTT.

Here the CDR3 reads CASSEARQNYGYTF. In DNA form, the CDR3 reads TGTGCCAGCAGTGAAGCGCGGCAGAATTATGGCTACACCTTC. The rearrangement links TRBV6-1 to TRBJ1-2; no firm D call. The CDR3 spans 14 residues. From germline, CDR1 is MNHNS and CDR2 SASEGT. Trimming took off 0 bases at V and 5 bases at J, with 10 bases between the two ends.

V and J are TRBV30 and TRBJ1-6; 7 bases align to TRBD1. The CDR3 length is 13 residues. Germline V gene lookup returns CDR1 GTSNPN and CDR2 SVGIG (reference sequence). V lost 1 base, J lost 10 bases, and 4 bases stayed unmatched. CDR3 DNA: TGTGCCTGGAGTGGACAGGGTACATCACCCCTCCACTTT. As protein: CAWSGQGTSPLHF. Full variable domain (remainder filled in from reference TRBV30 and TRBJ1-6): SQTIHQWPATLVQPVGSPLSLECTVEGTSNPNLYWYRQAAGRGLQLLFYSVGIGQISSEVPQNLSASRPQDRQFILSSKKLLLSDSGFYLCAWSGQGTSPLHFGNGTRLTVT.

This clone has just a few counts. The chain has TRBV25-1 and TRBJ1-1; no reliable D call. The CDR3 spans 14 residues. Trimming took 6 bases from V and 2 from J, leaving 13 bases between them. Germline loops: CDR1 MGHDK, CDR2 SYGVNS. The CDR3 DNA follows: TGTGCCAGCAGGGTTGGCGGAATAAACACTGAAGCTTTCTTT. It codes for CASRVGGINTEAFF.

CDR3 sequence reads: CASSQTEGTGANVLTF. CDR3 in DNA: TGTGCCAGCTCGCAAACGGAGGGAACTGGGGCCAACGTCCTGACTTTC. The chain joins TRBV18 to TRBJ2-6, with D possibly TRBD2 on 6 matching bases. This CDR3 is 16 amino acids long. CDR1 is KGHSH, CDR2 LQKENI, per germline. Trimming stripped 6 bases from V and 2 bases from J, with 14 bases between.

This chain joins TRBV7-9 and TRBJ2-1; D gene ambiguous. The ends were cut back, 3 bases at V and 9 bases at J, with 12 bases in the middle. This CDR3 region has 13 residues. Germline V lookup: CDR1 SEHNR, CDR2 FQNEAQ (reference sequence). The CDR3 DNA follows: TGTGCCAGCAGCTTTACCAGCTTGGGTGAGCAGTTCTTC. Amino acid sequence: CASSFTSLGEQFF. The variable domain in full, with the rest retrieved from reference TRBV7-9 and TRBJ2-1, is DTGVSQNPRHKITKRGQNVTFRCDPISEHNRLYWYRQTLGQGPEFLTYFQNEAQLEKSRLLSDRFSAERPKGSFSTLEIQRTEQGDSAMYLCASSFTSLGEQFFGPGTRLTVL.

The chain carries TRBV21-1 and TRBJ2-5. TRBV21-1 is an annotated pseudogene. CDR3 length: 20 amino acids. The CDR3 spells CASSKSPTMMIVSGGETQYF. The CDR3 DNA sequence: TGTGCCAGCAGCAAATCTCCCACAATGATGATCGTGTCAGGCGGTGAGACCCAGTACTTC.

The chain links TRBV7-9 to TRBJ1-3; D is uncertain. V was shortened by 5 bases and J by 4 bases, with 9 bases between the two germline ends. Germline CDR1 and CDR2: SEHNR and FQNEAQ (reference sequence). CDR3 length: 13 residues. CDR3 DNA: TGTGCCAGCAGCCCCGACGGAGGAAACACCATATATTTT. Residues: CASSPDGGNTIYF.

The genes are TRBV20-1 and TRBJ2-7; the D gene is possibly TRBD1 (6 bases). Per germline, CDR1 DFQATT and CDR2 SNEGSKA (reference sequence). CDR3 length: 11 residues. With 5 bases removed from V and 7 bases from J, the gap between germline ends came to 12 bases. The DNA of the CDR3 is TGCAGTGCTCAGGGGCCTAGGGAGCAGTACTTC. It is translated as CSAQGPREQYF.

This chain joins TRBV5-8 and TRBJ2-2; a weak D match, TRBD1 (5 bases). In germline, CDR1 is SGHTS, CDR2 YDEGEE. The CDR3 runs 14 residues. Trimming took 8 bases from V and 5 from J, leaving 16 bases between them. Here the CDR3 DNA reads TGTGCCAGTACCAGGGTAGTAAGGACCGGGGAGCTGTTTTTT. It is translated as CASTRVVRTGELFF.

J is TRBJ1-1 and V is TRBV10-2, with TRBD1 as a possible D gene (6 bases). The germline V gene encodes CDR1 WSHSY and CDR2 SAAADI. This CDR3 has 15 amino acids. V lost 2 bases, J lost 4 bases, and 14 bases lay in between. The CDR3 DNA sequence: TGCGCCAGCAGTGAGGGCAGGGGAGTAATCACTGAAGCTTTCTTT. Translating gives CASSEGRGVITEAFF.

A single count supports this clone. The rearrangement uses TRBV5-1 and TRBJ2-5; D is unclear. Trimming took off 0 bases at V and 7 bases at J, with 10 bases between the two ends. CDR1 and CDR2 from the germline V gene are SGHRS and YFSETQ. This CDR3 is 13 amino acids long. The CDR3 region has the DNA TGCGCCAGCAGCTTGGAGGATCTAGGGACCCAGTACTTC. As protein: CASSLEDLGTQYF.

The V gene is TRBV27, the J gene TRBJ1-1, with D maybe TRBD1 (5 bases). Germline CDR1 MNHEY, CDR2 SMNVEV (reference sequence). The CDR3 runs to 16 residues. V lost 6 bases to trimming and J lost 0 bases, with 17 bases between them. The CDR3 reads CASRPQLGGLNTEAFF. In nucleotides, the CDR3 is TGTGCCAGCAGACCCCAACTGGGGGGACTGAACACTGAAGCTTTCTTT.

The V call is TRBV30, the J call TRBJ2-4, with 8 bases aligning to TRBD1. The germline gives CDR1 GTSNPN, CDR2 SVGIG (reference sequence). Trimming removed 2 bases from V and 2 bases from J; junction bases left unmatched: 14. The CDR3 has 18 amino acids. For the CDR3, the DNA is TGTGCCTGGAGTCCCCCGGGGGCAGGGACAGGAACCAAAAACATTCAGTACTTC. Translated, it gives CAWSPPGAGTGTKNIQYF.

A few counts support this clone. The V gene is TRBV11-2, the J gene TRBJ2-3; D not resolved. The length of the CDR3 is 11 residues. Germline loops: CDR1 SGHAT, CDR2 FQNNGV. Between the trimmed V and J ends, which lost 5 bases and 6 bases, there was a span of 6 bases. CDR3 DNA: TGTGCCAGCAGCCTGAGGGATACGCAGTATTTT. Protein product: CASSLRDTQYF.

V usage is TRBV6-6 and J usage is TRBJ1-3, with a possible D match to TRBD1 (5 bases). Per the germline V gene, CDR1 is MNHNY and CDR2 is SVGAGI (reference sequence). V was cut by 5 bases and J by 2 bases, with 10 bases left in between. This CDR3 has 14 amino acids. CDR3 in amino acids: CASSARGAGNTIYF. For the CDR3, the DNA is TGTGCCAGCAGTGCTCGGGGGGCTGGAAACACCATATATTTT.